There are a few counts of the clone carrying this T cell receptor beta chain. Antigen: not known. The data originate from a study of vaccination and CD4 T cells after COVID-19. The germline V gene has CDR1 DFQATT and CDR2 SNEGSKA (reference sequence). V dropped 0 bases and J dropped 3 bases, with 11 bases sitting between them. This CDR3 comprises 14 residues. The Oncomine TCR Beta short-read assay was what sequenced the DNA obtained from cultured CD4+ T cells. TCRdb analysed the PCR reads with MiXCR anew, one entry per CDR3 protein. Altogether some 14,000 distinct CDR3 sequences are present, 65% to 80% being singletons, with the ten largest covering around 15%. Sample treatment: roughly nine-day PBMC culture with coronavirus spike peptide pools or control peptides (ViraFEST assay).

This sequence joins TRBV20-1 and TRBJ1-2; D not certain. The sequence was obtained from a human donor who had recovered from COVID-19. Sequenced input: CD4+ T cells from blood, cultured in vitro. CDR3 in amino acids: CSAREGLTDYGYTF. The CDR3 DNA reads TGCAGTGCTAGAGAAGGTCTAACAGACTATGGCTACACCTTC.